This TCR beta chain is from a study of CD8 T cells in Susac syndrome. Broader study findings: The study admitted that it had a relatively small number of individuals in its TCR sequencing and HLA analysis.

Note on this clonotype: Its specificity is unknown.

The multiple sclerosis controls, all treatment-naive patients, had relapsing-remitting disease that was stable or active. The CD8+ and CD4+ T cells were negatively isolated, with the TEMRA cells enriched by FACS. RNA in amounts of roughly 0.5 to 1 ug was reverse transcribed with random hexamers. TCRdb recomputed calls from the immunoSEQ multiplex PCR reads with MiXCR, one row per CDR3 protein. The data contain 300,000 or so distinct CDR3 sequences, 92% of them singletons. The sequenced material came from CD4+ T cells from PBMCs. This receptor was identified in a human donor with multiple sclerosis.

In DNA, the CDR3 is TGCGCCAGCAGCTTGGCCTCTGATCTAGCGGCCTACAATGAGCAGTTCTTC. This gives the protein CASSLASDLAAYNEQFF. The V call is TRBV5-1, the J call TRBJ2-1, with TRBD2 matching over 7 bases. V was pared by 0 bases and J by 2 bases, with 8 bases of the junction left unmatched. The CDR3 sequence is 17 residues long. Germline CDR1 SGHRS, CDR2 YFSETQ.